This T cell receptor beta chain derives from a study of blood T cell repertoires in COVID-19 (dated by TCRdb to the early 2020s). In terms of the full investigation: Samples covering the acute and convalescent phases of COVID-19 were provided by collaborators in the United States, Italy and Spain. The samples were drawn from the first 160 participants of the ongoing ImmuneRACE study and from under 1,500 subjects provided by 6 global collaborators. Where available, HLA class I and class II types were taken from metadata supplied by the sample provider and were not determined by assay-based typing. The repertoires were released in a freely available public database intended as a resource for research on the immune response to SARS-CoV-2. The material from the prospective study consisted of cDNA or gDNA derived from T cells, B-cell-depleted T cells, or PBMCs. Nearly every sample came with metadata listing a de-identified subject ID, COVID-19 status, age in years and sex. Subjects who had been exposed to COVID-19, were actively infected with it, or had recovered from it provided the deeply sampled blood TCRbeta repertoires that made up the dataset.

Worth noting for this clone: Its binding antigen is unknown. Base qualities are not provided; no much larger clone lies one nucleotide away.

In the prospective study, participants were about 18 to 90 years old, resided in 24 geographic areas of the United States, and were enrolled through a virtual design. In the prospective study, participants were assigned to cohorts based on the clinical history participants reported in a screening survey and a study questionnaire. Exposed participants had been in contact, within 2 weeks of entering the study, with a person who had a PCR-confirmed or clinician-diagnosed case of COVID-19. In the prospective study, mobile phlebotomists collected whole blood, serum and a nasopharyngeal or oropharyngeal swab from each participant. Over an approximately 2-month period, participants in the prospective study had the option of providing additional blood draws and questionnaires. Prospective study blood samples were shipped either frozen or at room temperature before DNA extraction. V drops 6 bases and J drops 5 bases, leaving 16 bases in between. CDR1 WNHNN and CDR2 SYGVQD were looked up in the germline V gene (reference sequence). The CDR3 covers 14 residues, taking in both the cysteine and the phenylalanine. The kept DNA is CDR3 alone, 42 bases in frame from the first base.

TCRbeta CDR3 regions were amplified from genomic DNA by means of the immunoSEQ Assay, a bias-controlled multiplex PCR. On the study's bioinformatics: The number of nucleated cells in each sample was estimated from the amplification of reference gene primers within the assay. Sequence reads were collapsed and filtered to measure the absolute abundance of every unique TCRbeta CDR3 rearrangement. For each sample, productive Simpson clonality was calculated by taking the square root of Simpson's diversity index across productive rearrangements. TCRdb retrieved this table from immuneACCESS and kept in-frame rearrangements only. Not all clones are present; in checked studies, unresolved V genes account for under half, and no reason is known for the remainder. V and J calls and clone size come straight from that table; D and trimming were deduced from the DNA. The sample has around 160,000 clones on record, roughly 87% of them singletons. Of the sample, approximately 4% is held by the ten largest clones.

What the authors observed across the whole study: Clinical and demographic metadata were provided uncurated, with the amount varying by source and participant.

The V and J segments used are TRBV10-1 and TRBJ1-1, with the D gene call left open. This clonotype was obtained from a woman between 40 and 50 years old who had been exposed to COVID-19. The specimen sequenced was PBMCs or T cells enriched from blood (not recorded which). DNA sequence: TGCGCCAGCAGCCGGCGGGAGGGTGGGACTGAAGCTTTCTTT. This codes for CASSRREGGTEAFF.